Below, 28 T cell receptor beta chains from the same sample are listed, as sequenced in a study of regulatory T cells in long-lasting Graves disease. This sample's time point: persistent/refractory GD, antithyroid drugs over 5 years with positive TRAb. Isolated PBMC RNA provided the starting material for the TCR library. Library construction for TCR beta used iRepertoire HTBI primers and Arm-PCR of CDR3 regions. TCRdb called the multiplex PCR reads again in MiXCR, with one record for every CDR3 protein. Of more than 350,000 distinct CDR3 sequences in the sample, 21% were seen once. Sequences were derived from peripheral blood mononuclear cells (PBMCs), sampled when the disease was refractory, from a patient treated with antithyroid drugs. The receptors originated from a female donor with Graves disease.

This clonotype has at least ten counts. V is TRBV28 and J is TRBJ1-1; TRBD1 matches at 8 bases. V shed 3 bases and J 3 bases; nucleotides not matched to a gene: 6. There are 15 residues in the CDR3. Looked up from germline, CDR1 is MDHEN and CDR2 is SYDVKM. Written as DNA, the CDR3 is TGTGCCAGCAGTTTCTCAGGGGGCGGCCACACTGAAGCTTTCTTT. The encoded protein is CASSFSGGGHTEAFF.

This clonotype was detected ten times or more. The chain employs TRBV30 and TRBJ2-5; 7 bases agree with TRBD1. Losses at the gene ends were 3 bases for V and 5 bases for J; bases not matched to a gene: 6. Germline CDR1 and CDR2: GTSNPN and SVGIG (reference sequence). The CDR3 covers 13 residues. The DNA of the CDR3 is TGTGCCTGGAGCCGGGACAGTTCGGAGACCCAGTACTTC. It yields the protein CAWSRDSSETQYF.

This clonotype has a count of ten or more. In DNA form, the CDR3 reads TGTGCCAGCAGCTTAGTTCTAGGGGATCAGCCCCAGCATTTT. It codes for CASSLVLGDQPQHF. The chain carries TRBV7-8 and TRBJ1-5; tentatively, D is TRBD1 (5 bases). V lost 1 base and J lost 5, with 9 bases in between. Germline V gene data show CDR1 as SGHVS and CDR2 as FQNEAQ. The CDR3 consists of 14 residues.

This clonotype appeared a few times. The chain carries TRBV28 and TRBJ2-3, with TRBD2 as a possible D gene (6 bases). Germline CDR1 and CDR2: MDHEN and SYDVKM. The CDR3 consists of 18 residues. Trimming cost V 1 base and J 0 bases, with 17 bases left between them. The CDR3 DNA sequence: TGTGCCAGCAGTTTATTTCGGGGGTTAGCGGAAAGCACAGATACGCAGTATTTT. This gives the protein CASSLFRGLAESTDTQYF.

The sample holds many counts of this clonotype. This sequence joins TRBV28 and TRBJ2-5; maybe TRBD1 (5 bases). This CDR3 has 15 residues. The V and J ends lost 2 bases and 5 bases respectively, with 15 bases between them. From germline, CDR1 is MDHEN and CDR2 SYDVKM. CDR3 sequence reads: CASSLRDSLLETQYF. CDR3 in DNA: TGTGCCAGCAGTTTAAGAGACAGCCTACTGGAGACCCAGTACTTC.

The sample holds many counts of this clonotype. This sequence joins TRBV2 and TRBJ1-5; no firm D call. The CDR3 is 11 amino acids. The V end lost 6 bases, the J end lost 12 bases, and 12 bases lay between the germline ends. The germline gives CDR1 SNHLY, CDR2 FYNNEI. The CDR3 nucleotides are TGTGCCAGCAGCGCCGCGGAGGTCCAGCATTTT. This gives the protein CASSAAEVQHF.

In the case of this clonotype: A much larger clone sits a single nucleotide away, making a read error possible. Here the CDR3 DNA reads TGTGCCAGTAGGGCCAACACGAACACCGGGGAGCTGTTTTTT. This gives the protein CASRANTNTGELFF. The chain couples TRBV19 to TRBJ2-2, with D unclear. The germline V and J ends were trimmed by 6 bases and 0 bases, with 8 bases remaining between them. This CDR3 is built from 14 residues. Germline CDR1 reads LNHDA; CDR2 reads SQIVND (reference sequence).

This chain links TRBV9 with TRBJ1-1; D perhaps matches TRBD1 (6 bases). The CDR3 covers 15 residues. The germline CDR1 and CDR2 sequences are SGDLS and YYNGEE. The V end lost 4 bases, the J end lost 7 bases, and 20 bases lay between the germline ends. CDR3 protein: CASSPSRGFVGEAFF. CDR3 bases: TGTGCCAGCAGCCCTTCCAGGGGCTTTGTTGGTGAAGCTTTCTTT.

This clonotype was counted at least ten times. The CDR3 nucleotides read TGTGCCAGCAGCTTAGCCCCCGACAAGTATGGCTACACCTTC. It codes for CASSLAPDKYGYTF. The rearrangement uses TRBV13 and TRBJ1-2, with D hard to call. The CDR3 has 14 residues. V was cut by 1 base and J by 5 bases, with 11 bases left in between. CDR1 is PRHDT and CDR2 is FYEKMQ in the germline V gene (reference sequence).

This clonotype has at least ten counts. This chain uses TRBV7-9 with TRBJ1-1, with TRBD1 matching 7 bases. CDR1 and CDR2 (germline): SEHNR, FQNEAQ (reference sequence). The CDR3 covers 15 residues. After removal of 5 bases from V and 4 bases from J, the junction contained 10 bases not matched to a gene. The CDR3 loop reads CASSLNRGGGTEAFF. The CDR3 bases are TGTGCCAGCAGCCTCAACAGGGGTGGCGGCACTGAAGCTTTCTTT.

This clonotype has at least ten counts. This CDR3 is CASRIVYEQYF. The CDR3 DNA reads as TGCGCCAGCAGAATCGTCTACGAGCAGTACTTC. V and J are TRBV10-1 and TRBJ2-7; D gene unclear. The CDR3 has 11 residues. Per the germline V gene, CDR1 is WNHNN and CDR2 is SYGVQD (reference sequence). V was clipped by 6 bases and J by 3 bases, with 6 bases between them.

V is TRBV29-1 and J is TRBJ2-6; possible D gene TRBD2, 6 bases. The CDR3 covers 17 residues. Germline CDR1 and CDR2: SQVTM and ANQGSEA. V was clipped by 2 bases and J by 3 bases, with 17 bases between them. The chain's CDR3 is CSVETGRWSGGANVLTF. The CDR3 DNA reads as TGCAGCGTTGAAACTGGGAGGTGGTCTGGTGGGGCCAACGTCCTGACTTTC.

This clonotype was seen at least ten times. CDR3: CATSREPGTEAFF. CDR3 nucleotides: TGTGCCACCAGCAGGGAGCCGGGCACTGAAGCTTTCTTT. The chain joins TRBV15 to TRBJ1-1; D uncertain. The germline CDR1 and CDR2 sequences are LNHNV and YYDKDF (reference sequence). This CDR3 is built from 13 residues. The V end was cut by 3 bases, the J end by 4 bases, with 9 bases between.

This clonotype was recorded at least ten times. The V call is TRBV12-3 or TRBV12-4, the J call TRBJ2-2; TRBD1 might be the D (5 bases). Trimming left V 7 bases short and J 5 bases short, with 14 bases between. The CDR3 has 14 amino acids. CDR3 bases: TGTGCCAGCACAGATCAGGGTCGAACCGGGGAGCTGTTTTTT. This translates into CASTDQGRTGELFF.

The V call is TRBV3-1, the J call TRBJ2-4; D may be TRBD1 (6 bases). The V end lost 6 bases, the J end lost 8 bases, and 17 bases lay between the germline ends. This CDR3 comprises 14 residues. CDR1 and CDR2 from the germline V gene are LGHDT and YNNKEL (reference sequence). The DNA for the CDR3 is TGTGCCAGCAGTCCCGGGACACAATGGGACATTCAGTACTTC. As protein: CASSPGTQWDIQYF.

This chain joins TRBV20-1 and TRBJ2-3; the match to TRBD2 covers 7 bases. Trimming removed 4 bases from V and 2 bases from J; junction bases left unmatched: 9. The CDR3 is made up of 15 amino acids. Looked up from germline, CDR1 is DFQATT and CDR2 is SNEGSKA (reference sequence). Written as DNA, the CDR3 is TGCAGTGCTACTCCGGCGGGAGCGATCACAGATACGCAGTATTTT. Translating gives CSATPAGAITDTQYF.

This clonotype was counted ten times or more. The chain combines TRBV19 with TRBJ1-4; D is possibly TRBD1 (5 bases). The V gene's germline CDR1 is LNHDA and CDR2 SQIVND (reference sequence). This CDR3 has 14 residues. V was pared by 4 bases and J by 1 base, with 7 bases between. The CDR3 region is CASSRQQTNEKLFF. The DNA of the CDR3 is TGTGCCAGTAGTAGACAGCAAACTAATGAAAAACTGTTTTTT.

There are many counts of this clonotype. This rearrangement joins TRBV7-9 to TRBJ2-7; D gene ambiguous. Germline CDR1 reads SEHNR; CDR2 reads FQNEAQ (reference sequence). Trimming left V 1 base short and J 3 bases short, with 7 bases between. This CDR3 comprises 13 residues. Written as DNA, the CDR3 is TGTGCCAGCAGCTTAGGCCCTAACTACGAGCAGTACTTC. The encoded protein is CASSLGPNYEQYF.

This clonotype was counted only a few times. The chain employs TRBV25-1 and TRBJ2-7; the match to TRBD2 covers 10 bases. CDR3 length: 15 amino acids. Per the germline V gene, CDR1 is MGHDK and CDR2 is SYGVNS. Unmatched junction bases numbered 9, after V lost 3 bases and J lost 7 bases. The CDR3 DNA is TGTGCCAGCAGTGATTCTAGCGGGAGTTTAAGGGAGCAGTACTTC. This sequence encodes CASSDSSGSLREQYF.

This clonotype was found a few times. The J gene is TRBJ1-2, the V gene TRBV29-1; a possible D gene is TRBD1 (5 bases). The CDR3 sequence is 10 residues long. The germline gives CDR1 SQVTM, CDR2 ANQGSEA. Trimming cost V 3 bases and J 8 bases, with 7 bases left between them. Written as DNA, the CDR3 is TGCAGCGTTGAGGGGGACGGCTACACCTTC. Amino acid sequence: CSVEGDGYTF.

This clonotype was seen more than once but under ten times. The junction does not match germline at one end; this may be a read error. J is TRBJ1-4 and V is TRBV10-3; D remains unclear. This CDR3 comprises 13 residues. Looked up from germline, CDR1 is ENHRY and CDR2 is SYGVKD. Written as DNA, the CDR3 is TGTGTCATCAGTGGGAGCGCTAATGAAAAACTGTTTTTT. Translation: CVISGSANEKLFF.

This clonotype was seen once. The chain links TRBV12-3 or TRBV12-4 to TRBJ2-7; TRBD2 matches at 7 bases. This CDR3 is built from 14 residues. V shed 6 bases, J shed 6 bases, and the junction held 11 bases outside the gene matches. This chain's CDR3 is CASSYVGGVGEQYF. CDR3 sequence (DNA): TGTGCCAGCAGCTACGTGGGGGGGGTAGGCGAGCAGTACTTC.

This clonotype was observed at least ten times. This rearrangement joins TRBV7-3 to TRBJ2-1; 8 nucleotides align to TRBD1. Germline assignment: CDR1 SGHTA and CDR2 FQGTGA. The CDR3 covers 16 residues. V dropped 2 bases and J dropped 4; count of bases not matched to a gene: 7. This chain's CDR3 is CASSLVRTGRYNEQFF. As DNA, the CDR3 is TGTGCCAGCAGCTTAGTTCGGACAGGGCGATACAATGAGCAGTTCTTC.

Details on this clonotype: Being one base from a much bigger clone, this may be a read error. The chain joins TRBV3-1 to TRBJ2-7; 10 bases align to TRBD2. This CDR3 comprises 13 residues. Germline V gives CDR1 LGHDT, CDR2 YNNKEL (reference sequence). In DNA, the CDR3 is TGTGCCAGCAGTATAGCGGGAGGCTACGGGCAGTACTTC. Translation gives CASSIAGGYGQYF.

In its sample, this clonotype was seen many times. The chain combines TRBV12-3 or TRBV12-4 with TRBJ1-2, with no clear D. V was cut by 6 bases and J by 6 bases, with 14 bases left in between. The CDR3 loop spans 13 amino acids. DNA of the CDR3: TGTGCCAGCAGCCGAAGTAGCGGTAATGGCTACACCTTC. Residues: CASSRSSGNGYTF.

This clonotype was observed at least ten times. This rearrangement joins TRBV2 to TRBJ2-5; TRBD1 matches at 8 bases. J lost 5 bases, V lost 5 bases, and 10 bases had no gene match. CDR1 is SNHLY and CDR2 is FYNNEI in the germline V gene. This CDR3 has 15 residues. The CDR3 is CASSPSDRVGETQYF. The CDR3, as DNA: TGTGCCAGCAGTCCTTCGGACAGGGTTGGGGAGACCCAGTACTTC. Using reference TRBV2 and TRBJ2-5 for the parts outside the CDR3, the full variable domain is EPEVTQTPSHQVTQMGQEVILRCVPISNHLYFYWYRQILGQKVEFLVSFYNNEISEKSEIFDDQFSVERPDGSNFTLKIRSTKLEDSAMYFCASSPSDRVGETQYFGPGTRLLVL.

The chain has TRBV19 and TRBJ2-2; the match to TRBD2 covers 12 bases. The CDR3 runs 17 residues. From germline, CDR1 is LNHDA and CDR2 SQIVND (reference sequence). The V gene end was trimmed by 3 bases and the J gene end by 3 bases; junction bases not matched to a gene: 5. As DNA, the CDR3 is TGTGCCAGTAGTATGGGCCTAGCGGGGGGGTACACCGGGGAGCTGTTTTTT. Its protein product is CASSMGLAGGYTGELFF.

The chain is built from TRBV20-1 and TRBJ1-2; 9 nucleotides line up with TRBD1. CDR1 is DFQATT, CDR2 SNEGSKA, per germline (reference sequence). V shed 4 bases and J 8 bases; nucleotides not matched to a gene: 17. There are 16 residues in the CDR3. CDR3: CSAKPYAGTGKGGYTF. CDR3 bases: TGCAGTGCTAAACCATATGCCGGGACAGGGAAGGGCGGCTACACCTTC.